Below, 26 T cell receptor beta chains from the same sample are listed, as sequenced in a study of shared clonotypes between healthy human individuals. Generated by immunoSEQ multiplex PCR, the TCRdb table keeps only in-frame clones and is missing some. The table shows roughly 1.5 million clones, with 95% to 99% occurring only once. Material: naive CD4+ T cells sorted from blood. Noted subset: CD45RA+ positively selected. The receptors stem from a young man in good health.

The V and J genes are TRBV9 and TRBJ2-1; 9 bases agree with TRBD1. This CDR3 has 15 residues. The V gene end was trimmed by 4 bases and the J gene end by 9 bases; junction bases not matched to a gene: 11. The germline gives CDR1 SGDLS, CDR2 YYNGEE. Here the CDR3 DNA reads TGTGCCAGCAGCACTGGGGACAGGGCGACCGGTGAGCAGTTCTTC. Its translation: CASSTGDRATGEQFF.

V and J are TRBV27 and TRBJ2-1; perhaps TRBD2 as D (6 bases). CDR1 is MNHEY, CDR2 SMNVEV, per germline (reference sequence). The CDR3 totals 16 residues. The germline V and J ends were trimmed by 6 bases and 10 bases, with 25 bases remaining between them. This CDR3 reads CASSYPGVAEPREQFF. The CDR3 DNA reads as TGTGCCAGCAGCTACCCTGGGGTAGCGGAGCCGAGGGAGCAGTTCTTC.

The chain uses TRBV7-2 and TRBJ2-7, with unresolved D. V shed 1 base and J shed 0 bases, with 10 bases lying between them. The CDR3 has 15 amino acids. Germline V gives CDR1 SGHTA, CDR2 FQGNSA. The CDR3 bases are TGTGCCAGCAGCTTAGTCCCGCGACCCTCCTACGAGCAGTACTTC. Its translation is CASSLVPRPSYEQYF.

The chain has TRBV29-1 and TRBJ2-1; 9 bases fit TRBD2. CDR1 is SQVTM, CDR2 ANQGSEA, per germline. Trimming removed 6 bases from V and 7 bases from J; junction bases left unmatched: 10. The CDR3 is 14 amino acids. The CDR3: CSVRTSAERNEQFF. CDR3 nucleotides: TGCAGCGTCAGGACTAGCGCGGAGAGAAATGAGCAGTTCTTC.

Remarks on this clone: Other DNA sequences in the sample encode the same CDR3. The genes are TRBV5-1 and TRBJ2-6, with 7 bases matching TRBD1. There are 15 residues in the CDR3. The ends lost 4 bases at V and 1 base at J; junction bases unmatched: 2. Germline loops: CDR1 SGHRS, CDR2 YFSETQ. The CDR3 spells CASSLTGSGANVLTF. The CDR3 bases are TGCGCCAGCAGCCTGACAGGGTCTGGGGCCAACGTCCTGACTTTC.

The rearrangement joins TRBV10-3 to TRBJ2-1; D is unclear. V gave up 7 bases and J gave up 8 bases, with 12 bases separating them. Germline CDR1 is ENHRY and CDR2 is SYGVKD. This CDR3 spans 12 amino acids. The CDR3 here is CAITRQNDEQFF. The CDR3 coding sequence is TGTGCCATCACCAGGCAAAACGATGAGCAGTTCTTC.

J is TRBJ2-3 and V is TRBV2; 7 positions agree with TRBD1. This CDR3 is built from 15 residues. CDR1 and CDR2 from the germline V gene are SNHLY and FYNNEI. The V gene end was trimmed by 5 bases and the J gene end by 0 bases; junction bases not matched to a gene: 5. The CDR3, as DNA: TGTGCCAGCAGTATGGAGACAGGGAGCACAGATACGCAGTATTTT. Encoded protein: CASSMETGSTDTQYF.

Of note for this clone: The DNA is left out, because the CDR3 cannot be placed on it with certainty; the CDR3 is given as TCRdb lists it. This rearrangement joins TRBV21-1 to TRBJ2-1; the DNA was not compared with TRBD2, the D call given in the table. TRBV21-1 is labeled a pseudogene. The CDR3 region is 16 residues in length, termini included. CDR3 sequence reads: CASSNWASGTDNEQFF.

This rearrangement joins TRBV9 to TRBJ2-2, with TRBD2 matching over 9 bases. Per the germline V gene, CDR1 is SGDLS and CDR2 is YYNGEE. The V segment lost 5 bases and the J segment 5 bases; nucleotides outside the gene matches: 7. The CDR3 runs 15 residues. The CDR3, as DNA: TGTGCCAGCAGTAAACTAGCGGGCACGACCGGGGAGCTGTTTTTT. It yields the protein CASSKLAGTTGELFF.

CDR3 nucleotides: TGTGCCAGCCTAAGATCGAACACTGAAGCTTTCTTT. As protein: CASLRSNTEAFF. The J gene is TRBJ1-1, the V gene TRBV18; no reliable D call. The V end lost 8 bases, the J end lost 1 base, and 8 bases lay between the germline ends. The germline gives CDR1 KGHSH, CDR2 LQKENI. CDR3 size: 12 residues.

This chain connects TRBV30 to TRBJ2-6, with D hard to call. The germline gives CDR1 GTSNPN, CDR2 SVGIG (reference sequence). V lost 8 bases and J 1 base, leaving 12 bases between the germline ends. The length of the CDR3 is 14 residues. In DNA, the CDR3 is TGTGCCACTGAGCTGCGGTCTGGGGCCAACGTCCTGACTTTC. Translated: CATELRSGANVLTF.

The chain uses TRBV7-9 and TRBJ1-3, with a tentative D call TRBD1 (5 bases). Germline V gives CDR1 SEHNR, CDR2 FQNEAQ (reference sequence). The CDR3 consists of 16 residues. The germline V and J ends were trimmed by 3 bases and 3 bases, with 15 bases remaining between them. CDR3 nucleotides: TGTGCCAGCAGCTTTGCCCGGGGCGGAATTGGAAACACCATATATTTT. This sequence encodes CASSFARGGIGNTIYF.

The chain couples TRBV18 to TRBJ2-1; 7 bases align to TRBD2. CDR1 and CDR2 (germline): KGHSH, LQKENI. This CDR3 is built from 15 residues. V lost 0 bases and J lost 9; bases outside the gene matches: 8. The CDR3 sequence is CASSPPMTGGGEQFF. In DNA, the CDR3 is TGTGCCAGCTCACCACCTATGACGGGAGGTGGTGAGCAGTTCTTC.

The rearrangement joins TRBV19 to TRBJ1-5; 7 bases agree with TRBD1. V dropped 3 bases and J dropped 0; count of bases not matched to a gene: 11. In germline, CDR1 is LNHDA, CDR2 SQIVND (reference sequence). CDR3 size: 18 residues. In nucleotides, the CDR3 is TGTGCCAGTAGTATTGGGATAGGCAGGGGGTTTAGCAATCAGCCCCAGCATTTT. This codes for CASSIGIGRGFSNQPQHF. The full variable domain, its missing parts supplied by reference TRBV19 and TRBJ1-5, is DGGITQSPKYLFRKEGQNVTLSCEQNLNHDAMYWYRQDPGQGLRLIYYSQIVNDFQKGDIAEGYSVSREKKESFPLTVTSAQKNPTAFYLCASSIGIGRGFSNQPQHFGDGTRLSIL.

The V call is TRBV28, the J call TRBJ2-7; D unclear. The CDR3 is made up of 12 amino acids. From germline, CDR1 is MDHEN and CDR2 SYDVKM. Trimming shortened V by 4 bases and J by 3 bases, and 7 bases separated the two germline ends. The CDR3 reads CASSSTYYEQYF. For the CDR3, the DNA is TGTGCCAGCAGTTCCACATACTACGAGCAGTACTTC.

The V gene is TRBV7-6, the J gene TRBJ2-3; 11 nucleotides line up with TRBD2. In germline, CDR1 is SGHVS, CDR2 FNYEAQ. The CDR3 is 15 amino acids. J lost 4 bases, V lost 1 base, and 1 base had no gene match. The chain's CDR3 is CASSLGTSGSDTQYF. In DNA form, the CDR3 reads TGTGCCAGCAGCTTAGGGACTAGCGGGTCAGATACGCAGTATTTT.

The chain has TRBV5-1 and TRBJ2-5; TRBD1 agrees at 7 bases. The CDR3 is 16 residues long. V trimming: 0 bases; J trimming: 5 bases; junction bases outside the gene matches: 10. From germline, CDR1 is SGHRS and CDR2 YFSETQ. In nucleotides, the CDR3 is TGCGCCAGCAGCTTGGGGTCAGGGGGTTTCAGGGAGACCCAGTACTTC. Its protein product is CASSLGSGGFRETQYF.

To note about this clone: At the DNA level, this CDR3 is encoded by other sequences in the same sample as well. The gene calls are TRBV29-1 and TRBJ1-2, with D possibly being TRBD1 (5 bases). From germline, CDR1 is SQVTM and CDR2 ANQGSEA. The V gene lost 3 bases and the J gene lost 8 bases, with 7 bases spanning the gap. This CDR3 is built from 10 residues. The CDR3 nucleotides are TGCAGCGTTGAGGGGGGAGGCTACACCTTC. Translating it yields CSVEGGGYTF.

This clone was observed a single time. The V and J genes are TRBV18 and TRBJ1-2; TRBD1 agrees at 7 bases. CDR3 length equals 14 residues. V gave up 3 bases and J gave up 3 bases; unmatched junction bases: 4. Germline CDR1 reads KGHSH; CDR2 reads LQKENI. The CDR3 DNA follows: TGTGCCAGCTCACCGACAGGGCTTGACTATGGCTACACCTTC. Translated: CASSPTGLDYGYTF.

The chain's CDR3 is CASKERPGGNTEAFF. The DNA of the CDR3 is TGTGCCAGCAAGGAGAGACCAGGGGGGAACACTGAAGCTTTCTTT. The V call is TRBV10-3, the J call TRBJ1-1, with 7 bases that match TRBD1. Losses at the gene ends were 10 bases for V and 1 base for J; bases not matched to a gene: 12. This CDR3 contains 15 residues. Germline V gene data show CDR1 as ENHRY and CDR2 as SYGVKD.

The CDR3, as DNA: TGTGCCAGCAGCGAACGCGTCCTCCGGGACAGGGATATCTATGGCTACACCTTC. Its protein is CASSERVLRDRDIYGYTF. The J gene is TRBJ1-2, the V gene TRBV7-9; 9 nucleotides line up with TRBD1. Germline loops: CDR1 SEHNR, CDR2 FQNEAQ (reference sequence). This CDR3 region has 18 residues. V dropped 5 bases and J dropped 4; count of bases not matched to a gene: 17.

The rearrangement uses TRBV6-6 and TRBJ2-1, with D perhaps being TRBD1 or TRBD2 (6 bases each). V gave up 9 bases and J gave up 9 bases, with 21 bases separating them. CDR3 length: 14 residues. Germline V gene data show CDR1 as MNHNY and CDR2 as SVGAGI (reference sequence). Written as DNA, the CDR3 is TGTGCCAGTAGGGGGGCAGGGGAGATTGCTGAGCAGTTCTTC. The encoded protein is CASRGAGEIAEQFF.

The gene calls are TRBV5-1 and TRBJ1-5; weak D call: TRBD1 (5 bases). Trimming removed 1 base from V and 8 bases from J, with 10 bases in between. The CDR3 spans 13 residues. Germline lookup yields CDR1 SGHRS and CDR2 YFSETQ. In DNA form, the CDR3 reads TGCGCCAGCAGCTTGAGGGGTTTGGAGCCCCAGCATTTT. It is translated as CASSLRGLEPQHF.

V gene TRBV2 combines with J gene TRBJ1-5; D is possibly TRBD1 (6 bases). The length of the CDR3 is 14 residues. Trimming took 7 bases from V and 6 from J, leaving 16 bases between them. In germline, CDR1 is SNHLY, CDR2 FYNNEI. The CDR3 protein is CASTSQGYGQPQHF. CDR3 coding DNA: TGTGCCAGCACCTCACAGGGATACGGTCAGCCCCAGCATTTT.

CDR3 residues: CASRERYEQYF. The CDR3 DNA sequence: TGTGCCAGCAGGGAGAGATACGAGCAGTACTTC. The rearrangement uses TRBV2 and TRBJ2-7, with unresolved D. Germline values: CDR1 SNHLY, CDR2 FYNNEI. With 6 bases removed from V and 4 bases from J, the gap between germline ends came to 7 bases. The CDR3 extends over 11 amino acids.

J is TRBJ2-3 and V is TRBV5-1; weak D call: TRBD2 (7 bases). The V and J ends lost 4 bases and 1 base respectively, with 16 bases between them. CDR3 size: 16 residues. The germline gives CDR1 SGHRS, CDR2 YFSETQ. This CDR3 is CASSPTAGQGTDTQYF. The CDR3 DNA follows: TGCGCCAGCAGCCCGACAGCGGGACAAGGCACAGATACGCAGTATTTT.